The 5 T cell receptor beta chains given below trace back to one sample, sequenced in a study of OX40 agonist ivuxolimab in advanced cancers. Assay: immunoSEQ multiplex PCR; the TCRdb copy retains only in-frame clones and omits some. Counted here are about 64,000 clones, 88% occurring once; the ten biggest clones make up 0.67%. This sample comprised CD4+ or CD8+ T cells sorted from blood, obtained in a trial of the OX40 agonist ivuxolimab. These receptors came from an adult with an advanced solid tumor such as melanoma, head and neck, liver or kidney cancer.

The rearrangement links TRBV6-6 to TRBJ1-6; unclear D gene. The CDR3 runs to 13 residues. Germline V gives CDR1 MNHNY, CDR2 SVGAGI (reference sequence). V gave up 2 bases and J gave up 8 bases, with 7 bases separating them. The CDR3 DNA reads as TGTGCCAGCAGTTACAGCCGGCATTCACCCCTCCACTTT. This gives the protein CASSYSRHSPLHF.

CDR3 amino acids: CASKVGSGTGELFF. For the CDR3, the DNA is TGCGCCAGCAAAGTAGGGTCGGGCACCGGGGAGCTGTTTTTT. The V and J genes are TRBV5-1 and TRBJ2-2; D unresolved. Per germline, CDR1 SGHRS and CDR2 YFSETQ. Trimming cost V 6 bases and J 4 bases, with 13 bases left between them. The CDR3 is made up of 14 amino acids.

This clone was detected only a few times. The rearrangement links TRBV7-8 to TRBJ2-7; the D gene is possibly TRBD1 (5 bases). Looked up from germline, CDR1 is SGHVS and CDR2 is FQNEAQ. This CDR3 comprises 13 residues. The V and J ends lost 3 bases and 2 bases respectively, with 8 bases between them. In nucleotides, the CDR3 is TGTGCCAGCAGCTTCGACAGTACCTACGAGCAGTACTTC. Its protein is CASSFDSTYEQYF.

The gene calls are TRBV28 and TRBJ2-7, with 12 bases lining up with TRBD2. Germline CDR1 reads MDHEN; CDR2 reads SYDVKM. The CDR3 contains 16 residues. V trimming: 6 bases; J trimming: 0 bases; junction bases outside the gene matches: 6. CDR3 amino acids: CASSRRTSGISYEQYF. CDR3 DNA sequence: TGTGCCAGCAGCCGAAGGACTAGCGGGATCTCCTACGAGCAGTACTTC.

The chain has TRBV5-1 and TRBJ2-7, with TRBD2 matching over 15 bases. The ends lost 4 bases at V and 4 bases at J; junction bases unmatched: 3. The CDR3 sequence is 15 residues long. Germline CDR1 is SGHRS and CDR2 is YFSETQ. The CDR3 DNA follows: TGCGCCAGCAGCCCCGGGACTAGCGGGAGGTACGAGCAGTACTTC. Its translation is CASSPGTSGRYEQYF.